This T cell receptor beta chain emerged from a study of T cell responses to AZD1222 COVID-19 vaccine. Study-level points and caveats: Clonal diversity was possibly underestimated; the donors were predominantly white British and more often female.

Remarks on this clone: Its target is unknown.

Sequencing was performed with immunoSEQ multiplex PCR; in TCRdb, only in-frame clones are kept and a portion is missing. Found here are 180,000 or so clones, roughly 94% of them singletons; the top ten hold 1% to 1.5%. The CDR3 has 15 residues. Germline-derived CDR1 and CDR2 are SGHAT and FQDESV (reference sequence). The trim removed 5 bases at V and 3 bases at J, leaving 9 bases unmatched. V and J are TRBV11-1 and TRBJ2-7; 8 nucleotides line up with TRBD1. This clonotype was sampled from an adult who received the AZD1222 COVID-19 vaccine. The sample consisted of peripheral blood, taken 28 days after the second AZD1222 dose. In nucleotides, the CDR3 is TGTGCCAGCAGCCTCGGACAGGGTGGGCTCTACGAGCAGTACTTC. Translated, it gives CASSLGQGGLYEQYF. Looking up the rest from reference TRBV11-1 and TRBJ2-7 gives the full variable domain: EAEVAQSPRYKITEKSQAVAFWCDPISGHATLYWYRQILGQGPELLVQFQDESVVDDSQLPKDRFSAERLKGVDSTLKIQPAELGDSAMYLCASSLGQGGLYEQYFGPGTRLTVT.